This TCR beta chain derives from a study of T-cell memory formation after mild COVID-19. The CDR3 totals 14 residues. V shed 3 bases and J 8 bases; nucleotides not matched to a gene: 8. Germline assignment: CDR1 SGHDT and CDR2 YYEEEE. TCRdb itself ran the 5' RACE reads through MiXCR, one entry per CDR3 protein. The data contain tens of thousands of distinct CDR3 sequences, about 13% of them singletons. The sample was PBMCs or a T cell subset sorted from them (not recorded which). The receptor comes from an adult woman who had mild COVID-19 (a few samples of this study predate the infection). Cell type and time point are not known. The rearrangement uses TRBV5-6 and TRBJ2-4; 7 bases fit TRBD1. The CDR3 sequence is CASSSPGGMDIQYF. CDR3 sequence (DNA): TGTGCCAGCAGCTCTCCAGGGGGAATGGACATTCAGTACTTC.